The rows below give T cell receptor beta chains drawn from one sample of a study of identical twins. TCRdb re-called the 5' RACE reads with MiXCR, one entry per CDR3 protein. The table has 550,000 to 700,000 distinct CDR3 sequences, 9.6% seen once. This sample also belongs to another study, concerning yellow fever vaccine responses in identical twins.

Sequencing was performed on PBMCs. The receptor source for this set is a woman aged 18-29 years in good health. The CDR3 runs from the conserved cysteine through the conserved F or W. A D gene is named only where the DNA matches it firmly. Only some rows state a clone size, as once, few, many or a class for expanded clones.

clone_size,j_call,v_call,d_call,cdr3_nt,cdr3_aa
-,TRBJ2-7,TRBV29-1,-,TGCAGCGTTGCCGTCGACAGACAGGTAACAGGTCAAGTAGCAGGCTACGAGCAGTACTTC,CSVAVDRQVTGQVAGYEQYF
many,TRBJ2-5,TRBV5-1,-,TGCGCCAGCAGCTTAGGGGATGGGAAGACCCAGTACTTC,CASSLGDGKTQYF
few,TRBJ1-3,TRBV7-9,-,TGTGCCAGCAGCCCCGCGGCCTCTGGAAACACCATATATTTT,CASSPAASGNTIYF
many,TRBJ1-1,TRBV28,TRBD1,TGTGCCAGCAGTCTGGGACAGGCCTACACTGAAGCTTTCTTT,CASSLGQAYTEAFF
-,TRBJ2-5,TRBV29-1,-,TGCAGCGTTGAAGATGGGACCCGGACACCCCGACCCCAAGAGACCCAGTACTTC,CSVEDGTRTPRPQETQYF
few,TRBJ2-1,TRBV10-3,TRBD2,TGTGCCATCACGGCTAGCGGGGGTGAGCAGTTCTTC,CAITASGGEQFF
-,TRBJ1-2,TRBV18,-,TGTGCCAGCTCACCAACTACAGATCCCATTGGCTACACCTTC,CASSPTTDPIGYTF
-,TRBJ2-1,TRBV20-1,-,TGCAGTGCTAGAGATAGTGCAGGGTCCTACAATGAGCAGTTCTTC,CSARDSAGSYNEQFF
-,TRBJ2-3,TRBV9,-,TGTGCCAGCAGCGTAGCTCTTACAGATACGCAGTATTTT,CASSVALTDTQYF
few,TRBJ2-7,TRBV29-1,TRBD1,TGCAGCGCCAGACAGGGGTCGTACTACGAGCAGTACTTC,CSARQGSYYEQYF
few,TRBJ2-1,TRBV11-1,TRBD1,TGTGCCAGCAGCTTAGAGGTAGACAGGGACCCTATAAACAATGAGCAGTTCTTC,CASSLEVDRDPINNEQFF
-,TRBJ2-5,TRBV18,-,TGTGCCAGCTCAAGGGGCCTGATCGGAGGAGAGACCCAGTACTTC,CASSRGLIGGETQYF
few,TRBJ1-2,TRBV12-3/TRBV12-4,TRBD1,TGTGCCAGCAGCCCTGAGGGGGCGTCGGGCTATGGCTACACCTTC,CASSPEGASGYGYTF
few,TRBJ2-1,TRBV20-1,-,TGCAGTGCTAGAAAGGTGGACTCCTACAATGAGCAGTTCTTC,CSARKVDSYNEQFF
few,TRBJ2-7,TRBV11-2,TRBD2,TGTGCCAGCAGACTAGCGGGGGCGTCCTACGAGCAGTACTTC,CASRLAGASYEQYF
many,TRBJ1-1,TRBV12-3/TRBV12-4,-,TGTGCCAGCAGCCCACAGGGTCACACTGAAGCTTTCTTT,CASSPQGHTEAFF
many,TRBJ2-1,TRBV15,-,TGTGCCACCAGCGCGACCGGATCCTACAATGAGCAGTTCTTC,CATSATGSYNEQFF
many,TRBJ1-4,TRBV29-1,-,TGCAGCGTTCCCCAACCAGGGTCGAATGAAAAACTGTTTTTT,CSVPQPGSNEKLFF
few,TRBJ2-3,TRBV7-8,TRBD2,TGTGCCAGCAGCTTAGGGGTTACGGGGGGAAGGGATACGCAGTATTTT,CASSLGVTGGRDTQYF
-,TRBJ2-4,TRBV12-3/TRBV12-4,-,TGTGCCAGCAGTACCGCGGGGGCCGGGAGAAACATTCAGTACTTC,CASSTAGAGRNIQYF
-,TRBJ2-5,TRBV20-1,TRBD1,TGCAGTGCTGGGACAGGTTCCTTTTCCCAAGAGACCCAGTACTTC,CSAGTGSFSQETQYF
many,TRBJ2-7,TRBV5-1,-,TGTGCCAGCAGTTGGAGCTCTTCCTACGAGCAGTACTTC,CASSWSSSYEQYF
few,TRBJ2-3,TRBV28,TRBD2,TGTGCCAGCGCGGGGGGGTTCTTGGATACGCAGTATTTT,CASAGGFLDTQYF
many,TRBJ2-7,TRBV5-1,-,TGCGCCAGCAGCCCCGGAGGGGGGACCCTCTACGAGCAGTACTTC,CASSPGGGTLYEQYF